Listed here are 11 T cell receptor beta chains from one sample, sequenced in a study of cytomegalovirus exposure and HLA in healthy donors. Vbeta (60) and Jbeta (13) primers were used in the PCR. Sequenced by immunoSEQ multiplex PCR; TCRdb stores in-frame clones only, minus some. The table shows 30,000 to 40,000 clones, with roughly 69% occurring only once. Source material: PBMCs. The receptors shown here come from a man aged 25 to 40 in good health and CMV-seronegative.

This clone was counted between two and nine times. This chain uses TRBV10-2 with TRBJ1-1; 8 bases match TRBD1. The CDR3 sequence is 15 residues long. Germline lookup yields CDR1 WSHSY and CDR2 SAAADI. V dropped 6 bases and J dropped 4; count of bases not matched to a gene: 10. This chain's CDR3 is CASRGPGQGATEAFF. The CDR3 DNA reads TGCGCCAGCAGGGGGCCCGGGCAGGGGGCCACTGAAGCTTTCTTT.

The chain joins TRBV5-6 to TRBJ1-5, with TRBD1 matching 7 bases. The V segment lost 0 bases and the J segment 7 bases; nucleotides outside the gene matches: 7. Germline CDR1 reads SGHDT; CDR2 reads YYEEEE. The CDR3 length is 15 residues. The CDR3 sequence is CASSLGAQGSQPQHF. In DNA, the CDR3 is TGTGCCAGCAGCTTGGGGGCACAGGGGTCCCAGCCCCAGCATTTT.

CDR3 loop: CASSLAFQETQYF. CDR3 nucleotides: TGTGCCAGCTCCCTGGCTTTCCAAGAGACCCAGTACTTC. The chain combines TRBV18 with TRBJ2-5; the D is unclear. V was cut by 6 bases and J by 1 base, with 9 bases left in between. The CDR3 length is 13 residues. Germline V gives CDR1 KGHSH, CDR2 LQKENI.

This clone was seen only a few times. This chain connects TRBV5-4 to TRBJ2-7; D remains unclear. V gave up 0 bases and J gave up 7 bases, with 14 bases separating them. CDR1 and CDR2 from the germline V gene are SGHNT and YYREEE (reference sequence). The CDR3 spans 14 residues. CDR3 sequence: CASSLALVPVEQYF. Here the CDR3 DNA reads TGTGCCAGCAGCTTGGCCCTAGTCCCCGTGGAGCAGTACTTC.

This chain connects TRBV5-6 to TRBJ2-7; possibly TRBD2 for D (7 bases). Germline V gives CDR1 SGHDT, CDR2 YYEEEE. V gave up 0 bases and J gave up 6 bases, with 13 bases separating them. The CDR3 extends over 14 amino acids. Here the CDR3 reads CASSLGAGAGEQYF. The CDR3 nucleotides read TGTGCCAGCAGCTTGGGGGCGGGGGCGGGCGAGCAGTACTTC.

Only one count was recorded for this clone. The chain joins TRBV6-1 to TRBJ1-4; D remains ambiguous. Germline assignment: CDR1 MNHNS and CDR2 SASEGT. V dropped 0 bases and J dropped 0 bases, with 8 bases sitting between them. The CDR3 totals 16 residues. CDR3: CASSEASPATNEKLFF. The CDR3 DNA reads as TGTGCCAGCAGTGAAGCGTCCCCGGCAACTAATGAAAAACTGTTTTTT.

The chain combines TRBV4-3 with TRBJ2-7; weak D call: TRBD2 (5 bases). Germline V CDR1 and CDR2: LGHNA, YSLEER. This CDR3 comprises 16 residues. V was cut by 1 base and J by 3 bases, with 16 bases left in between. CDR3 sequence reads: CASSQVSGGWGYEQYF. CDR3 in DNA: TGCGCCAGCAGCCAAGTTTCAGGAGGCTGGGGCTACGAGCAGTACTTC.

This chain links TRBV4-3 with TRBJ2-3; D unclear. The CDR3 is 13 residues long. V was cut by 1 base and J by 8 bases, with 10 bases left in between. Germline V CDR1 and CDR2: LGHNA, YSLEER. The CDR3 spells CASSQVGLGTQYF. CDR3 nucleotide sequence: TGCGCCAGCAGCCAAGTGGGCTTAGGTACGCAGTATTTT.

This chain uses TRBV28 with TRBJ1-5; D is perhaps TRBD1 (5 bases). The CDR3 runs 15 residues. Looked up from germline, CDR1 is MDHEN and CDR2 is SYDVKM. V dropped 6 bases and J dropped 6 bases, with 18 bases sitting between them. In DNA form, the CDR3 reads TGTGCCAGCAGCCACGGGACTCGGAAAGGTCAGCCCCAGCATTTT. It specifies CASSHGTRKGQPQHF. The entire variable domain, with the rest obtained from reference TRBV28 and TRBJ1-5, is as follows: DVKVTQSSRYLVKRTGEKVFLECVQDMDHENMFWYRQDPGLGLRLIYFSYDVKMKEKGDIPEGYSVSREKKERFSLILESASTNQTSMYLCASSHGTRKGQPQHFGDGTRLSIL.

This clone was seen a handful of times. The J gene is TRBJ2-1, the V gene TRBV11-3, with TRBD1 matching over 9 bases. Trimming took 4 bases from V and 6 from J; bases not matched to a gene: 4. Germline loops: CDR1 SGHNT, CDR2 YENEEA. The CDR3 spans 14 residues. The CDR3 sequence is CASSSADRGNEQFF. The CDR3 DNA reads TGTGCCAGCAGCTCAGCGGACAGGGGCAATGAGCAGTTCTTC.

This rearrangement joins TRBV29-1 to TRBJ2-1, with 14 bases that match TRBD2. Per germline, CDR1 SQVTM and CDR2 ANQGSEA. V shed 5 bases, J shed 1 base, and the junction held 10 bases outside the gene matches. The CDR3 consists of 18 residues. The CDR3 DNA reads as TGCAGCGTTTCCGGACTAGCGGGGGGATTTGTTTCCTACAATGAGCAGTTCTTC. Translating it yields CSVSGLAGGFVSYNEQFF.